The 6 T cell receptor beta chains in this list originate from one sample, sequenced in a study of glioma-infiltrating T cells after dendritic cell vaccination. Method: immunoSEQ multiplex PCR; TCRdb's copy keeps in-frame clones and lacks some. Of about 65,000 clones in the sample, approximately 86% are singletons; the top ten hold 11%. Time point defined: after dendritic cell vaccination, including at tumor progression/relapse. The sequenced sample was blood, obtained after dendritic cell vaccination. The receptors here all came from a human donor with glioblastoma.

The chain employs TRBV5-8 and TRBJ2-5; D may be TRBD1 (5 bases). The J call is doubtful: the DNA matches TRBJ2-7 better. The CDR3 runs 14 residues. Germline values: CDR1 SGHTS, CDR2 YDEGEE. This CDR3 reads CASSRTDSSYEQYF. The CDR3 DNA is TGTGCCAGCAGCCGAACCGACAGTTCCTACGAGCAGTACTTC.

This clone is a singleton in its sample. V gene TRBV5-1 combines with J gene TRBJ2-7, with D perhaps TRBD2 (5 bases). Germline CDR1 reads SGHRS; CDR2 reads YFSETQ. This CDR3 has 15 amino acids. V gave up 4 bases and J gave up 0 bases, with 14 bases separating them. The DNA for the CDR3 is TGCGCCAGCAGCCTGGGTTGGGCGGGCTCCTACGAGCAGTACTTC. Its translation is CASSLGWAGSYEQYF.

Concerning this clone: Its ends do not fully match the called genes, so a read error is possible. V and J are TRBV7-8 and TRBJ2-7; tentatively, D is TRBD1 (6 bases). This CDR3 comprises 15 residues. CDR1 is SGHVS and CDR2 is FQNEAQ in the germline V gene. The CDR3 reads CASSLEDSRSSEQYF. CDR3 coding DNA: TGTGCCAGCAGCTTAGAGGACAGCCGATCCTCCGAGCAGTACTTC.

This clone was picked up a small number of times. The chain couples TRBV10-2 to TRBJ1-2; D not certain. The length of the CDR3 is 11 residues. V lost 8 bases, J lost 6 bases, and 10 bases lay in between. Germline CDR1 is WSHSY and CDR2 is SAAADI. The CDR3: CASGEGNGYTF. Written as DNA, the CDR3 is TGCGCCAGCGGGGAGGGTAATGGCTACACCTTC.

The CDR3 nucleotides are TGTGCCAGCAGCTTAACAGGGCCCGTAGGCGATGAGCAGTTCTTC. This gives the protein CASSLTGPVGDEQFF. This chain uses TRBV11-3 with TRBJ2-1, with a weak D call TRBD1 (6 bases). Per the germline V gene, CDR1 is SGHNT and CDR2 is YENEEA. This CDR3 region has 15 residues. The V end was cut by 2 bases, the J end by 8 bases, with 16 bases between.

This sequence joins TRBV15 and TRBJ1-5; no clear D. With 5 bases removed from V and 5 bases from J, the gap between germline ends came to 7 bases. Looked up from germline, CDR1 is LNHNV and CDR2 is YYDKDF (reference sequence). This CDR3 has 12 amino acids. The chain's CDR3 is CATSFQYQPQHF. The CDR3 coding sequence is TGTGCCACCAGCTTTCAATATCAGCCCCAGCATTTT.